This is a list of T cell receptor beta chains from one sample in a study of T cell responses to AZD1222 COVID-19 vaccine. Repertoires were generated with immunoSEQ multiplex PCR, while TCRdb's copy carries only in-frame clones and drops some. The profile shows tens of thousands of clones, about 81% of them singletons. The sample was peripheral blood, taken 28 days after the second AZD1222 dose. These receptor sequences come from an adult who received the AZD1222 COVID-19 vaccine. CDR3s include the opening cysteine and the closing phenylalanine or tryptophan. D genes are given only for firm matches. Clone size is given for some rows only: seen once, a few or many times, or a class if the clone is expanded.

. | once | TRBJ1-5 | TRBV3-1/TRBV3-2 | CASSQGQPHNQPQHF | TGTGCCAGCAGCCAAGGCCAGCCTCACAATCAGCCCCAGCATTTT
. | . | TRBJ2-5 | TRBV7-2 | CASSLGYGGGETQYF | TGTGCCAGCAGCTTAGGATATGGTGGCGGGGAGACCCAGTACTTC
TRBD1 | . | TRBJ1-2 | TRBV19 | CASSTDRGGGYTF | TGTGCCAGTAGTACGGACAGGGGCGGTGGCTACACCTTC
TRBD2 | . | TRBJ2-5 | TRBV10-3 | CAISESKGGSHETQYF | TGTGCCATCAGTGAGTCGAAAGGCGGGAGCCACGAGACCCAGTACTTC
. | . | TRBJ2-7 | TRBV10-3 | CACRVGTSSYEQYF | TGTGCCTGCCGAGTCGGGACATCGTCCTACGAGCAGTACTTC
TRBD2 | . | TRBJ2-1 | TRBV9 | CASSVGGPGGEQFF | TGTGCCAGCAGCGTAGGCGGGCCGGGGGGTGAGCAGTTCTTC
TRBD2 | . | TRBJ2-1 | TRBV7-3 | CASSLMAGGYNEQFF | TGTGCCAGCAGCTTAATGGCGGGGGGCTACAATGAGCAGTTCTTC
TRBD1 | . | TRBJ1-2 | TRBV5-1 | CATPDRDGYTF | TGCGCCACCCCCGACAGGGATGGCTACACCTTC
. | . | TRBJ1-1 | TRBV9 | CASSVDGAVGRDTEAFF | TGTGCCAGCAGCGTAGATGGGGCGGTTGGGAGGGATACTGAAGCTTTCTTT
. | . | TRBJ1-5 | TRBV28 | CASSFQGNQPQHF | TGTGCCAGCAGTTTCCAAGGGAATCAGCCCCAGCATTTT
TRBD1 | . | TRBJ1-5 | TRBV3-1/TRBV3-2 | CASGPGGNQPQHF | TGTGCCAGCGGGCCAGGGGGGAATCAGCCCCAGCATTTT
TRBD2 | . | TRBJ2-7 | TRBV6-5 | CASSYGASGRYEQYF | TGTGCCAGCAGTTACGGTGCTAGCGGGAGGTACGAGCAGTACTTC
. | . | TRBJ1-2 | TRBV6-1 | CASSEIDRANYGYTF | TGTGCCAGCAGTGAAATCGACAGAGCTAACTATGGCTACACCTTC
. | . | TRBJ1-1 | TRBV6-5 | CASSYSGLGGITEAFF | TGTGCCAGCAGTTACTCTGGTCTGGGCGGGATCACTGAAGCTTTCTTT
TRBD2 | . | TRBJ2-7 | TRBV23-1 | CASSQSPSGRSIYEQYF | TGCGCCAGCAGTCAATCCCCGAGCGGGAGATCAATATACGAGCAGTACTTC
. | . | TRBJ2-3 | TRBV27 | CAARPAASTDTQYF | TGTGCAGCACGCCCAGCGGCTAGCACAGATACGCAGTATTTT
TRBD1 | . | TRBJ1-1 | TRBV19 | CASSGQGVSPPEAFF | TGTGCCAGTTCGGGACAGGGGGTTTCCCCCCCTGAAGCTTTCTTT
TRBD2 | . | TRBJ2-2 | TRBV7-2 | CASRPAGLAGTGELFF | TGTGCCAGCAGGCCCGCGGGACTAGCGGGAACCGGGGAGCTGTTTTTT
. | . | TRBJ1-1 | TRBV29-1 | CSVAQTGANTEAFF | TGCAGCGTGGCCCAGACAGGAGCTAACACTGAAGCTTTCTTT
. | . | TRBJ2-1 | TRBV6-2/TRBV6-3 | CASSLGRIYNEQFF | TGTGCCAGCAGTCTCGGCAGAATCTACAATGAGCAGTTCTTC
TRBD2 | . | TRBJ2-2 | TRBV4-3 | CASRYYGGSYDTGELFF | TGCGCCAGCAGATATTACGGGGGGTCCTATGACACCGGGGAGCTGTTTTTT
TRBD1 | . | TRBJ1-2 | TRBV7-9 | CASSLVPDRAMRYTF | TGTGCCAGCAGCTTAGTTCCGGACAGGGCTATGCGCTACACCTTC
TRBD2 | . | TRBJ2-7 | TRBV4-2 | CASSQDRRRGITYEQYF | TGTGCCAGCAGCCAAGACCGTCGGCGGGGGATAACCTACGAGCAGTACTTC
. | . | TRBJ1-2 | TRBV3-1/TRBV3-2 | CASSPGPSLNYGYTF | TGTGCCAGCAGCCCCGGGCCGAGCCTAAACTATGGCTACACCTTC
TRBD1 | few | TRBJ2-3 | TRBV5-6 | CASSGTGSDTQYF | TGTGCCAGCAGTGGGACAGGGTCCGATACGCAGTATTTT
. | few | TRBJ2-2 | TRBV7-9 | CAYARGATGELFF | TGTGCCTACGCCAGGGGGGCGACCGGGGAGCTGTTTTTT
. | . | TRBJ2-2 | TRBV27 | CASSAQTNLNTGELFF | TGTGCCAGCAGTGCCCAGACCAACTTGAACACCGGGGAGCTGTTTTTT
TRBD2 | . | TRBJ2-1 | TRBV4-2 | CASSQTQREIYNEQFF | TGTGCCAGCAGCCAAACCCAGCGGGAGATTTACAATGAGCAGTTCTTC
. | . | TRBJ2-6 | TRBV3-1/TRBV3-2 | CASSQNPQNRAGANVLTF | TGTGCCAGCAGCCAGAACCCACAAAACAGGGCTGGGGCCAACGTCCTGACTTTC
. | . | TRBJ2-5 | TRBV7-2 | CASSRRRGQETQYF | TGTGCCAGCAGCCGTCGTAGAGGCCAAGAGACCCAGTACTTC
TRBD2 | . | TRBJ2-3 | TRBV4-2 | CASSQEVSGSFADTQYF | TGTGCCAGCAGCCAAGAAGTTAGCGGGAGTTTCGCAGATACGCAGTATTTT
TRBD1 | . | TRBJ2-1 | TRBV5-1 | CASSLTGGNEQFF | TGCGCCAGCAGCTTGACAGGGGGGAATGAGCAGTTCTTC
TRBD1 | . | TRBJ2-7 | TRBV6-2/TRBV6-3 | CASSYSWDSQSYEQYF | TGTGCCAGCAGTTACTCGTGGGACAGCCAATCCTACGAGCAGTACTTC
. | . | TRBJ1-1 | TRBV19 | CASSMSRGTEAFF | TGTGCCAGTAGTATGTCTCGGGGGACTGAAGCTTTCTTT
. | . | TRBJ2-5 | TRBV4-1 | CASSSQTGRQETQYF | TGCGCCAGCAGCTCCCAAACAGGGAGGCAAGAGACCCAGTACTTC
. | few | TRBJ2-7 | TRBV27 | CASSLGEPGGYYEQYF | TGTGCCAGCAGTTTAGGAGAACCCGGGGGATACTACGAGCAGTACTTC
. | . | TRBJ1-4 | TRBV30 | CALGPGPGEKLFF | TGTGCCTTGGGCCCGGGGCCAGGGGAAAAACTGTTTTTT
. | once | TRBJ2-5 | TRBV15 | CATSRLAPGGRETQYF | TGTGCCACCAGCAGATTAGCGCCCGGGGGGCGAGAGACCCAGTACTTC
TRBD2 | . | TRBJ2-5 | TRBV28 | CASSFQINLTSGVQETQYF | TGTGCCAGCAGTTTCCAAATCAACCTGACTAGCGGGGTCCAAGAGACCCAGTACTTC
. | . | TRBJ2-5 | TRBV6-2/TRBV6-3 | CASSYHYTGRNQETQYF | TGTGCCAGCAGTTACCATTATACAGGGAGAAACCAAGAGACCCAGTACTTC
. | . | TRBJ2-3 | TRBV19 | CASSIWRSTDTQYF | TGTGCCAGTAGTATATGGCGCAGCACAGATACGCAGTATTTT